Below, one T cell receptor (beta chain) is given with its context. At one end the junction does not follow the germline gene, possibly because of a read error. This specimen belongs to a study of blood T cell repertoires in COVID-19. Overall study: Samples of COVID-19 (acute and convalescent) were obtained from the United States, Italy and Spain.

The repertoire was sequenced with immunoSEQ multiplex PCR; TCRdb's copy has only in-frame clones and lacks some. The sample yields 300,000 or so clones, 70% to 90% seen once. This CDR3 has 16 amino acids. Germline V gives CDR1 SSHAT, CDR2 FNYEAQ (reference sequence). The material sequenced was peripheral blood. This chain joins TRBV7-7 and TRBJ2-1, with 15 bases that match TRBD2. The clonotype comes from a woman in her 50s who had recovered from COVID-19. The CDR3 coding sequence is TGTGCTAGCAGCACGGGACTAGCGGGAGGAGGCAATGAGCAGTTCTTC. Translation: CASSTGLAGGGNEQFF.